This T cell receptor beta chain came from a study of post-analysis software for immune sequencing data. About the study: The disease courses spanned relapsing-remitting, secondary progressive and progressive-relapsing forms of multiple sclerosis.

cDNA libraries of TCR beta carried unique molecular identifiers. TCRdb reprocessed the PCR reads with MiXCR, giving one entry per CDR3 protein. The sample lists about 820,000 distinct CDR3 sequences; approximately 53% were seen once. The sequenced sample was blood. The clonotype originates from a girl between 5 and 17 years old with multiple sclerosis.

The CDR3 bases are TGTGCCGTCTCGGGCTGGCGGAGCTCCTACAATGAGCAGTTCTTC. This sequence encodes CAVSGWRSSYNEQFF. The genes are TRBV2 and TRBJ2-1; no firm D call. The length of the CDR3 is 15 residues. V was trimmed by 11 bases and J by 0 bases, leaving 17 bases between them. Germline CDR1 reads SNHLY; CDR2 reads FYNNEI. Variable domain in full (rest from reference TRBV2 and TRBJ2-1): EPEVTQTPSHQVTQMGQEVILRCVPISNHLYFYWYRQILGQKVEFLVSFYNNEISEKSEIFDDQFSVERPDGSNFTLKIRSTKLEDSAMYFCAVSGWRSSYNEQFFGPGTRLTVL.